Listed below are T cell receptor beta chains from one sample, sequenced in a study of cytomegalovirus exposure and HLA in healthy donors. Generated by immunoSEQ multiplex PCR, the TCRdb table keeps only in-frame clones and is missing some. This sample has over 85,000 clones; about four fifths occur once, and the top ten carry more than 5%. Sequenced input: PBMCs. The receptors shown here come from a man aged 35 to 55 in good health and CMV-seropositive. Both conserved end residues are part of each CDR3. The order of the fields is CDR3 protein, CDR3 DNA, clone size, D gene, V gene, CDR3 length, J gene. The D gene is left open where the match is weak. Clone size is not always given. Where it is, it says once, few, many or a class for expanded clones.

CASSEWGAYEQYF	TGTGCCAGCAGTGAATGGGGCGCCTACGAGCAGTACTTC	-	-	TRBV2	13	TRBJ2-7
CASSQGQGGRDEQYF	TGCGCCAGCAGCCAAGGACAGGGGGGAAGAGACGAGCAGTACTTC	few	TRBD1	TRBV4-1	15	TRBJ2-7
CASSVGEVTAGYYEQYF	TGCGCCAGCAGCGTGGGAGAAGTGACAGCGGGGTACTACGAGCAGTACTTC	-	TRBD2	TRBV5-1	17	TRBJ2-7
CASNRQGTYEQYF	TGCGCCAGCAACCGGCAGGGAACCTACGAGCAGTACTTC	-	-	TRBV5-1	13	TRBJ2-7
CASSGSGGSSGYTF	TGTGCCAGCAGTGGGTCAGGGGGATCTTCCGGCTACACCTTC	-	TRBD1	TRBV28	14	TRBJ1-2
CASRARLAGVPGELFF	TGTGCCAGCAGAGCCCGACTAGCGGGAGTACCCGGGGAGCTGTTTTTT	-	TRBD2	TRBV5-4	16	TRBJ2-2
CASSEVGGTGELFF	TGCGCCAGCAGTGAAGTAGGGGGCACCGGGGAGCTGTTTTTT	-	-	TRBV10-1	14	TRBJ2-2
CASNRDSYSSTDTQYF	TGTGCCAGCAATCGGGACTCCTACTCCAGCACAGATACGCAGTATTTT	once	-	TRBV2	16	TRBJ2-3
CASSHKVPGTRSPNEQFF	TGTGCCAGCAGTCATAAGGTGCCCGGGACTAGGAGCCCCAATGAGCAGTTCTTC	once	TRBD2	TRBV27	18	TRBJ2-1
CASSLAGEGLDTEAFF	TGTGCCAGCAGCTTAGCGGGGGAGGGTCTGGACACTGAAGCTTTCTTT	-	-	TRBV7-2	16	TRBJ1-1
CASSLDRRASNQPQHF	TGTGCCAGCAGCTTAGATCGGAGGGCTAGCAATCAGCCCCAGCATTTT	-	-	TRBV11-2	16	TRBJ1-5
CASRSPTGLNTEAFF	TGTGCCAGCCGAAGCCCTACAGGGCTGAACACTGAAGCTTTCTTT	-	-	TRBV25-1	15	TRBJ1-1
CASSAGSAYGYTF	TGTGCCAGCAGTGCAGGGTCTGCCTATGGCTACACCTTC	once	-	TRBV6-1	13	TRBJ1-2
CASSRQGADTQYF	TGTGCCAGCAGCAGGCAGGGGGCAGATACGCAGTATTTT	-	TRBD1	TRBV28	13	TRBJ2-3
CAISESTGRKLFF	TGTGCCATCAGTGAGTCGACAGGGAGAAAACTGTTTTTT	-	TRBD1	TRBV10-3	13	TRBJ1-4